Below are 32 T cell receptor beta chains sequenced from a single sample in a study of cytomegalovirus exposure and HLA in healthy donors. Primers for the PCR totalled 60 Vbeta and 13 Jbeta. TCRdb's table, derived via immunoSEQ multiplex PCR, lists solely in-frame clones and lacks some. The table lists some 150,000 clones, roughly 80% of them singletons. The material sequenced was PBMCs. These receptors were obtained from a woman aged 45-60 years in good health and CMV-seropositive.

The CDR3 is CASRPGTPTITDTQYF. CDR3 coding DNA: TGCGCCAGCAGACCAGGGACACCCACCATCACAGATACGCAGTATTTT. The chain is built from TRBV5-1 and TRBJ2-3; a weak D match, TRBD1 (6 bases). Germline V gene sequence: CDR1 SGHRS, CDR2 YFSETQ. This CDR3 region has 16 residues. V gave up 5 bases and J gave up 2 bases, with 18 bases separating them.

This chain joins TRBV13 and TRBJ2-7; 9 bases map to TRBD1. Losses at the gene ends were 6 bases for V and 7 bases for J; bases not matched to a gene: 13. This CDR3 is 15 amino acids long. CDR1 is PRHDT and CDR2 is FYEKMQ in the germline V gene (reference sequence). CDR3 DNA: TGTGCCAGCAGTCCACAGGGGGCTGGTCGTCGGGAGCAGTACTTC. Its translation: CASSPQGAGRREQYF.

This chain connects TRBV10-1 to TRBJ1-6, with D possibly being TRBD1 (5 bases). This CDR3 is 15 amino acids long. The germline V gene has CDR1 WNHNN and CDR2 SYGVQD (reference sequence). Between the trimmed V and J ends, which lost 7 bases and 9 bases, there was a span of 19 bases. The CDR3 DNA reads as TGCGCCAGCAACATTCTCGGGGGTCGAGGTTCACCCCTCCACTTT. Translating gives CASNILGGRGSPLHF.

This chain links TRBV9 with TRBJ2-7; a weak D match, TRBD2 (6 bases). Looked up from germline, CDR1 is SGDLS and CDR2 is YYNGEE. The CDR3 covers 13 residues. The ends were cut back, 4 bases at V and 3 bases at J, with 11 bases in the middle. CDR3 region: CASSRGLNYEQYF. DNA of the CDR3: TGTGCCAGCAGCCGCGGACTAAACTACGAGCAGTACTTC.

Here the CDR3 DNA reads TGTGCCAGCAGCGGAGCAACCGGGAGGAACACTGAAGCTTTCTTT. This gives the protein CASSGATGRNTEAFF. The V call is TRBV9, the J call TRBJ1-1, with no clear D. CDR3 length equals 15 residues. Trimming removed 3 bases from V and 1 base from J, with 13 bases in between. Germline CDR1 SGDLS, CDR2 YYNGEE. The entire variable domain, with the rest obtained from reference TRBV9 and TRBJ1-1, is as follows: DSGVTQTPKHLITATGQRVTLRCSPRSGDLSVYWYQQSLDQGLQFLIQYYNGEERAKGNILERFSAQQFPDLHSELNLSSLELGDSALYFCASSGATGRNTEAFFGQGTRLTVV.

The CDR3 spells CASWTGQGQETQYF. CDR3 in DNA: TGTGCCAGCTGGACGGGACAGGGCCAAGAGACCCAGTACTTC. The chain combines TRBV5-8 with TRBJ2-5; TRBD1 matches at 9 bases. V trimming: 7 bases; J trimming: 1 base; junction bases outside the gene matches: 5. Germline V CDR1 and CDR2: SGHTS, YDEGEE. This CDR3 has 14 amino acids. Full variable domain (missing parts from reference TRBV5-8 and TRBJ2-5): EAGVTQSPTHLIKTRGQQATLRCSPISGHTSVYWYQQALGLGLQFLLWYDEGEERNRGNFPPRFSGRQFPNYSSELNVNALELEDSALYLCASWTGQGQETQYFGPGTRLLVL.

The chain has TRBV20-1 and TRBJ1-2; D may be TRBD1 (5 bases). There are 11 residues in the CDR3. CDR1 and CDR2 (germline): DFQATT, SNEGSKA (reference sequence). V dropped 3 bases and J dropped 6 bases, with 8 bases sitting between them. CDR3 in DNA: TGCAGTGCTAGCATCAGGGATGGCTACACCTTC. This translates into CSASIRDGYTF.

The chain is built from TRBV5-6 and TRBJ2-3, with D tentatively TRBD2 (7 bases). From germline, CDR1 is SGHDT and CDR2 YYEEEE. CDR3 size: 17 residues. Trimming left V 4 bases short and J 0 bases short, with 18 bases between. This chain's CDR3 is CASSLWGGARSTDTQYF. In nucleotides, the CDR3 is TGTGCCAGCAGCCTTTGGGGGGGCGCCAGGAGCACAGATACGCAGTATTTT.

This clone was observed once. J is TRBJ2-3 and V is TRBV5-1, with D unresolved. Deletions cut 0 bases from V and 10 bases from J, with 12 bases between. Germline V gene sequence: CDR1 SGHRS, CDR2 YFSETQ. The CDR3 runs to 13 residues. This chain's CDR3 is CASSLAMRIPQYF. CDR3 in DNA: TGCGCCAGCAGCTTGGCTATGAGAATTCCGCAGTATTTT. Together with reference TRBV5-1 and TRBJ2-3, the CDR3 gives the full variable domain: KAGVTQTPRYLIKTRGQQVTLSCSPISGHRSVSWYQQTPGQGLQFLFEYFSETQRNKGNFPGRFSGRQFSNSRSEMNVSTLELGDSALYLCASSLAMRIPQYFGPGTRLTVL.

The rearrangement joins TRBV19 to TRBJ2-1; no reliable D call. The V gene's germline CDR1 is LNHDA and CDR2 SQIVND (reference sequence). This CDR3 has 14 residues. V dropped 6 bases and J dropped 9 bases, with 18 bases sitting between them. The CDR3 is CASSPSAGYLEQFF. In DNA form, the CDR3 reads TGTGCCAGTAGCCCATCGGCAGGTTATCTTGAGCAGTTCTTC.

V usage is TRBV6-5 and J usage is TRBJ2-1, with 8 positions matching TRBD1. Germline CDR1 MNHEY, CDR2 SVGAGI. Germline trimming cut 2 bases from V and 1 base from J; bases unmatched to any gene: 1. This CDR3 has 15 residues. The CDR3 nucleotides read TGTGCCAGCAGTTACGGGACAGGTTCCTACAATGAGCAGTTCTTC. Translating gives CASSYGTGSYNEQFF.

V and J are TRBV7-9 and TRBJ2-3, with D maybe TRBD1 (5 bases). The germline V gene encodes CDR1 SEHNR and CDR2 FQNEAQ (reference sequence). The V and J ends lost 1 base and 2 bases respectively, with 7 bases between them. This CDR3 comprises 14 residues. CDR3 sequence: CASSLGGPTDTQYF. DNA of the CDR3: TGTGCCAGCAGCTTAGGGGGCCCCACAGATACGCAGTATTTT.

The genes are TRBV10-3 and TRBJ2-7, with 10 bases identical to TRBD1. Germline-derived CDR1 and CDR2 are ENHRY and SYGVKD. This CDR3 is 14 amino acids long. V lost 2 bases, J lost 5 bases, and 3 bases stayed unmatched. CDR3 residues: CAISEPGQGHEQYF. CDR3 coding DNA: TGTGCCATCAGTGAGCCGGGACAGGGGCACGAGCAGTACTTC.

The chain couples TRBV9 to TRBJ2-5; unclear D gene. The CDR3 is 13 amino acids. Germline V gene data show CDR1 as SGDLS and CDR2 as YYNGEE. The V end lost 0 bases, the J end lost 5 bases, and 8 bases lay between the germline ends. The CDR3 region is CASSVAPGETQYF. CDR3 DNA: TGTGCCAGCAGCGTAGCCCCCGGGGAGACCCAGTACTTC.

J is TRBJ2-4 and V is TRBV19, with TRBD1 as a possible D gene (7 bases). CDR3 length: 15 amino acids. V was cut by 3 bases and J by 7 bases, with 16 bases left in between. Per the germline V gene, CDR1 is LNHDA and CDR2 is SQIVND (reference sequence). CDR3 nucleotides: TGTGCCAGTAGTATCCAGGGGGGACCTCAGAACATTCAGTACTTC. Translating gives CASSIQGGPQNIQYF.

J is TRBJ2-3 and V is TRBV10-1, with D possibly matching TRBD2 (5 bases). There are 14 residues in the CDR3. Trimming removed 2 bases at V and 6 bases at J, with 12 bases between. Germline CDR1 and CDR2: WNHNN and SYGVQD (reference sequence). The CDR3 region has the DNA TGCGCCAGCAGTGAGAAGGGCCCGGGGGATACGCAGTATTTT. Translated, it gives CASSEKGPGDTQYF.

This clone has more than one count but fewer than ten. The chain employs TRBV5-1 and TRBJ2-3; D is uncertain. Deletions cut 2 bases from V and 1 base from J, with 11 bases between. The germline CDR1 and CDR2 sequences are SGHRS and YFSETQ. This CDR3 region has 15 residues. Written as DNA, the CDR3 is TGCGCCAGCAGCTTTAGCCGCCGGGGCACAGATACGCAGTATTTT. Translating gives CASSFSRRGTDTQYF.

The CDR3 protein is CASSQGSTGMNTEAFF. CDR3 DNA sequence: TGCGCCAGCAGCCAAGGATCCACAGGTATGAACACTGAAGCTTTCTTT. The rearrangement uses TRBV4-1 and TRBJ1-1; a possible D gene is TRBD1 (5 bases). This CDR3 region has 16 residues. Germline CDR1 MGHRA, CDR2 YSYEKL. The ends were cut back, 1 base at V and 0 bases at J, with 12 bases in the middle.

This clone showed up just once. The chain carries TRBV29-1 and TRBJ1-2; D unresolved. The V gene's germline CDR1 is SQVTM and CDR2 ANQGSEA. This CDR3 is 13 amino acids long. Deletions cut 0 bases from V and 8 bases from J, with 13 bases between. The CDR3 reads CSVEDPSRGGYTF. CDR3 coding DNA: TGCAGCGTTGAAGACCCTTCTAGAGGAGGCTACACCTTC.

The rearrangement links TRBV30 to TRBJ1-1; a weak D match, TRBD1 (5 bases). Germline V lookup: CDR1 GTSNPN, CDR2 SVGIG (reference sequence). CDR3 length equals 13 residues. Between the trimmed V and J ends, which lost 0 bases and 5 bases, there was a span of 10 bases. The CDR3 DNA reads TGTGCCTGGAGTGTGGCAGGGTGGACTGAAGCTTTCTTT. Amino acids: CAWSVAGWTEAFF.

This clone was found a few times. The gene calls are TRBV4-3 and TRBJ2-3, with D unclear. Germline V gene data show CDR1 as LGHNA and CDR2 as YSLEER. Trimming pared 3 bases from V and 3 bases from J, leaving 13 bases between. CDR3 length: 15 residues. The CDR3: CASSHPPSETDTQYF. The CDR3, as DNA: TGCGCCAGCAGCCACCCCCCCAGCGAAACAGATACGCAGTATTTT.

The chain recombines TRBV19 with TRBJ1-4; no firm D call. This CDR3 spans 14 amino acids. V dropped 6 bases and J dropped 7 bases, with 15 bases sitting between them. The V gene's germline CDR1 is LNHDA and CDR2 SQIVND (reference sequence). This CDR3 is CASSPAGGGEKLFF. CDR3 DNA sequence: TGTGCCAGTAGCCCCGCGGGAGGTGGTGAAAAACTGTTTTTT.

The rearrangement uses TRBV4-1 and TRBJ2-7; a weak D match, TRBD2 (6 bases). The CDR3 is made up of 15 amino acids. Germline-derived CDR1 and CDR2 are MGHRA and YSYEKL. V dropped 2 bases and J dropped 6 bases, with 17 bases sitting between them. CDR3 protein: CASSQSATGVGEQYF. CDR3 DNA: TGCGCCAGCAGCCAAAGCGCGACGGGGGTTGGCGAGCAGTACTTC.

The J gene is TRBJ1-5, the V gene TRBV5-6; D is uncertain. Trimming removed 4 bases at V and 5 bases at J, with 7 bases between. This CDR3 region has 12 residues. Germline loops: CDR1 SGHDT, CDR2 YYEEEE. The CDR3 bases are TGTGCCAGCAGCCTGCAGGATCAGCCCCAGCATTTT. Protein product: CASSLQDQPQHF.

In DNA, the CDR3 is TGTGCCAGCAAGCCCACGTCGAACTATAATTCACCCCTCCACTTT. Its translation: CASKPTSNYNSPLHF. This rearrangement joins TRBV7-9 to TRBJ1-6; D remains ambiguous. CDR1 SEHNR and CDR2 FQNEAQ come from the germline V gene (reference sequence). The CDR3 is 15 residues long. Trimming took off 7 bases at V and 3 bases at J, with 13 bases between the two ends.

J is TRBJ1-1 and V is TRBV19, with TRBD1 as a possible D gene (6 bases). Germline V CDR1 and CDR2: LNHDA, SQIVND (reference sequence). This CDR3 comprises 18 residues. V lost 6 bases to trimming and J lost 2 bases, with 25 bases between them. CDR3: CASRLQNSAGTLNTEAFF. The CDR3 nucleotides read TGTGCCAGTAGATTACAAAACTCGGCCGGGACACTAAACACTGAAGCTTTCTTT.

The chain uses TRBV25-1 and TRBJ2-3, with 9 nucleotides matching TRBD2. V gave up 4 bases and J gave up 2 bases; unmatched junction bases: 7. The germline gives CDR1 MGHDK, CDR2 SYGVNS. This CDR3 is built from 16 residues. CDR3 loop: CASSGSGGPPTDTQYF. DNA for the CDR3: TGTGCCAGCAGTGGGAGCGGGGGGCCTCCCACAGATACGCAGTATTTT.

CDR3 in DNA: TGTGCCAGCAGCTTAGGACGGGGGGCCTCAGATACGCAGTATTTT. Its protein is CASSLGRGASDTQYF. The chain couples TRBV7-6 to TRBJ2-3; perhaps TRBD2 as D (7 bases). This CDR3 spans 15 amino acids. Trimming removed 1 base from V and 4 bases from J, with 12 bases in between. Germline lookup yields CDR1 SGHVS and CDR2 FNYEAQ. Using reference TRBV7-6 and TRBJ2-3 for the parts outside the CDR3, the full variable domain is GAGVSQSPRYKVTKRGQDVALRCDPISGHVSLYWYRQALGQGPEFLTYFNYEAQQDKSGLPNDRFSAERPEGSISTLTIQRTEQRDSAMYRCASSLGRGASDTQYFGPGTRLTVL.

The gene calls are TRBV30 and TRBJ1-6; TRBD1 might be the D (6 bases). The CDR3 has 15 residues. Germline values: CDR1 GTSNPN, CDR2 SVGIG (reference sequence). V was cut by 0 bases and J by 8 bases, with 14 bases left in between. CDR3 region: CAWSVPGATYSPLHF. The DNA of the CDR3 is TGTGCCTGGAGTGTACCAGGGGCCACTTATTCACCCCTCCACTTT.

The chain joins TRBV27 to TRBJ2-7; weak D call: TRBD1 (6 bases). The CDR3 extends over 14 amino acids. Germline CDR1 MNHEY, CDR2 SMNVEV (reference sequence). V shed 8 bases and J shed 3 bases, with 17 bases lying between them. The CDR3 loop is CASRAGTLYYEQYF. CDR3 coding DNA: TGTGCCAGCCGGGCCGGGACACTGTACTACGAGCAGTACTTC.

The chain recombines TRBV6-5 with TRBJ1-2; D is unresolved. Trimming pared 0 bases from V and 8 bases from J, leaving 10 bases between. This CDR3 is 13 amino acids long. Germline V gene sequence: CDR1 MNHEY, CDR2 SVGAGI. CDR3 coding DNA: TGTGCCAGCAGTTACTCGGAGGGTTTGGGCTACACCTTC. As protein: CASSYSEGLGYTF.

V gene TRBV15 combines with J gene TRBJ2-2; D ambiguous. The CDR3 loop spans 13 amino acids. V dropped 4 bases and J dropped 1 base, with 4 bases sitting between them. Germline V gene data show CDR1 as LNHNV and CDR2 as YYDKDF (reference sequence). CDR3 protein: CATSMRNTGELFF. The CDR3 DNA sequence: TGTGCCACCAGCATGCGGAACACCGGGGAGCTGTTTTTT.